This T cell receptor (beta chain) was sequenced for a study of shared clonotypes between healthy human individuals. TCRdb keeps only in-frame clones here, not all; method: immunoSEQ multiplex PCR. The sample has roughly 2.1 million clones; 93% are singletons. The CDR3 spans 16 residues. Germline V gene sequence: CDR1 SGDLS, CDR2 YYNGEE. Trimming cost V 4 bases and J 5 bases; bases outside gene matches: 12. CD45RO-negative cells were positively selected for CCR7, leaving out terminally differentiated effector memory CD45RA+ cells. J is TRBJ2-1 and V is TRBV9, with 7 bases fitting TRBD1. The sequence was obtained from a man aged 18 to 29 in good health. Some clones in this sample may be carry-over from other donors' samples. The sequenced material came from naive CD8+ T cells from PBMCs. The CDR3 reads CASSFYDRDPNNEQFF. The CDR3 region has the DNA TGTGCCAGCAGCTTTTACGACAGGGACCCTAACAATGAGCAGTTCTTC.